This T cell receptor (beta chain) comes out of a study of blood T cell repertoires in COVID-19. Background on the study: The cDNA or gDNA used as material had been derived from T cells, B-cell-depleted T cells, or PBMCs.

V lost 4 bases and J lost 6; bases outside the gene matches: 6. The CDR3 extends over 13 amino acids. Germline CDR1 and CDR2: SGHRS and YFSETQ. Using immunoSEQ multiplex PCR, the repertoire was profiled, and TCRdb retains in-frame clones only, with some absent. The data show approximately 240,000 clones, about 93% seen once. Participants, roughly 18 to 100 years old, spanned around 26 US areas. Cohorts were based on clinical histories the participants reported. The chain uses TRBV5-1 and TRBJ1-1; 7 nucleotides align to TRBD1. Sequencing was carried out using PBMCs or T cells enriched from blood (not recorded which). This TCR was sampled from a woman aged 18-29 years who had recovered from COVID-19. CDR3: CASSRQGPAEAFF. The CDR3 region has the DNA TGCGCCAGCAGCCGACAGGGCCCGGCTGAAGCTTTCTTT.